Included here is one T cell receptor beta chain sequence, with context. What it binds is unknown. The validation cohort, a group of over a hundred subjects, included the donors and was separate from the roughly 600-subject first cohort. The V gene's germline CDR1 is PRHDT and CDR2 FYEKMQ (reference sequence). Trimming took 5 bases from V and 6 from J; bases not matched to a gene: 7. The CDR3 loop spans 15 amino acids. The sample originates from a study of cytomegalovirus exposure and HLA in healthy donors. Study summary: The 120 validation repertoires matched the 666 first-cohort repertoires in platform, a later analysis reported. Regarding the study as a whole: According to a subsequent analysis, TCR clusters from the first cohort were inclined to appear together in the 120 validation repertoires. Altogether, 150 to 200 TCR beta chains were recorded as cytomegalovirus-associated.

Repertoires were generated with immunoSEQ multiplex PCR, while TCRdb's copy carries only in-frame clones and drops some. The sample has approximately 300,000 clones, about nine tenths seen once. This TCR was sampled from a woman aged 18-29 years in good health and CMV-seronegative. The sequenced sample was PBMCs. V is TRBV13 and J is TRBJ2-2; 9 bases match TRBD2. The CDR3 DNA sequence: TGTGCCAGCAGCCCCCCTAGCGGGAAGGCCGGGGAGCTGTTTTTT. Translated, it gives CASSPPSGKAGELFF. Together with reference TRBV13 and TRBJ2-2, the CDR3 gives the full variable domain: AAGVIQSPRHLIKEKRETATLKCYPIPRHDTVYWYQQGPGQDPQFLISFYEKMQSDKGSIPDRFSAQQFSDYHSELNMSSLELGDSALYFCASSPPSGKAGELFFGEGSRLTVL.